The clone carrying this T cell receptor (beta chain) was observed at least ten times. The antigen remains unidentified. This sample stems from a study of Graves' ophthalmopathy and Graves' hyperthyroidism. Looked up from germline, CDR1 is MDHEN and CDR2 is SYDVKM. The CDR3 totals 13 residues. Trimming shortened V by 6 bases and J by 6 bases, and 15 bases separated the two germline ends. Broader study findings: Separation of ophthalmopathy from stable hyperthyroidism was achieved by a 13-signature model, at 85% to 90% sensitivity and under 83% specificity.

The authors amplified TCR beta CDR3 regions, and they did so from RNA transcripts for repertoire sequencing. The first round was an RT-PCR with HTBI primers, and the second round was a multiplex PCR. MiXCR, applied by TCRdb to the multiplex PCR reads, yields one record per CDR3 protein. The table lists under 350,000 distinct CDR3 sequences, 17% of them singletons. Sequencing used peripheral blood. This clonotype was sampled from an adult man with Graves' ophthalmopathy. The chain carries TRBV28 and TRBJ2-7; TRBD2 might be the D (5 bases). The CDR3 sequence is CASRTRTYGEQYF. The DNA of the CDR3 is TGTGCCAGCAGGACTCGGACTTACGGCGAGCAGTACTTC.